This T cell receptor (beta chain) was identified during a study of T cells in Graves' hyperthyroidism and ophthalmopathy. The CDR3 is 14 amino acids. V gave up 7 bases and J gave up 0 bases; unmatched junction bases: 4. Germline V gene sequence: CDR1 LNHDA, CDR2 SQIVND (reference sequence). General study points: A model built on 13 V-J features separated ophthalmopathy from stable hyperthyroidism.

Uncontrolled infection, other autoimmune disease, pregnancy or lactation barred patients from enrollment. For the diagnoses, clinical symptoms, serum thyroxine and TRAb, thyroid ultrasound and orbital computed tomography were used. PBMCs stemmed from more than 7.5 ml fresh peripheral blood. This clonotype has only a few counts. Its antigen is undetermined. Researchers took RNA transcripts and amplified the TCR beta CDR3 regions from them. The HTBI primer set served for first-round RT-PCR of the TCR CDR3. TCRdb processed the multiplex PCR reads anew with MiXCR; each CDR3 protein has one entry. The sample lists about 710,000 distinct CDR3 sequences; roughly 15% were seen once.

Input material: blood. This chain connects TRBV19 to TRBJ1-2; 8 bases match TRBD1. This receptor was obtained from a man between 18 and 29 years old with Graves' hyperthyroidism. CDR3 region: CASTTGQANYGYTF. CDR3 in DNA: TGTGCCAGTACCACGGGACAGGCTAACTATGGCTACACCTTC.